The 15 T cell receptor beta chains listed next were all sequenced from one sample in a study of glioma-infiltrating T cells. TCR alpha and beta CDR3 regions were amplified from RNA using iRepertoire nested multiplex PCR. From the multiplex PCR reads, TCRdb called clonotypes with MiXCR, one entry per CDR3 protein. Seen here are approximately 89,000 distinct CDR3 sequences, about 23% observed once, and the top ten hold roughly 7%. The sequenced sample consisted of glioma tissue, nonneoplastic brain tissue, or PBMCs (not recorded which). The receptors originated from a human donor with low-grade glioma or glioblastoma, undergoing nonglioma brain surgery, or in good health (not recorded which).

This clonotype was found many times. The chain combines TRBV20-1 with TRBJ2-3; TRBD1 aligns across 12 bases. V shed 2 bases, J shed 4 bases, and the junction held 4 bases outside the gene matches. CDR1 DFQATT and CDR2 SNEGSKA come from the germline V gene (reference sequence). There are 15 residues in the CDR3. The CDR3: CSARPGQGAADTQYF. CDR3 nucleotides: TGCAGTGCTAGACCGGGACAGGGGGCTGCAGATACGCAGTATTTT.

For this clonotype: This may stem from a read error, because a much larger clone lies one nucleotide away. The V gene is TRBV7-9, the J gene TRBJ2-5; tentatively, D is TRBD2 (5 bases). The CDR3 runs to 11 residues. Germline loops: CDR1 SEHNR, CDR2 FQNEAQ (reference sequence). The CDR3 DNA follows: TGTGCCAGTCAGCGGCAAGGGACCCAGTACTTC. Residues: CASQRQGTQYF.

The chain is built from TRBV5-6 and TRBJ2-4; a possible D gene is TRBD1 (5 bases). The germline V gene encodes CDR1 SGHDT and CDR2 YYEEEE. The CDR3 loop spans 16 amino acids. Trimming shortened V by 3 bases and J by 0 bases, and 13 bases separated the two germline ends. In DNA form, the CDR3 reads TGTGCCAGCAGCTCAGGGTCGCAACTAGCCAAAAACATTCAGTACTTC. Its translation is CASSSGSQLAKNIQYF.

This clonotype was seen repeatedly, ten times or more. The V and J genes are TRBV29-1 and TRBJ1-1, with unresolved D. Germline V CDR1 and CDR2: SQVTM, ANQGSEA. Deletions cut 4 bases from V and 4 bases from J, with 7 bases between. CDR3 length equals 11 residues. In nucleotides, the CDR3 is TGCAGCGTTGGACGAGCCACTGAAGCTTTCTTT. It specifies CSVGRATEAFF.

This chain links TRBV5-6 with TRBJ2-7, with TRBD1 matching 9 bases. The CDR3 has 15 amino acids. Germline-derived CDR1 and CDR2 are SGHDT and YYEEEE. V lost 3 bases, J lost 5 bases, and 9 bases stayed unmatched. The DNA of the CDR3 is TGTGCCAGCAGCTCTGCCGGGACAGGGCGGAACGAGCAGTACTTC. Amino acids: CASSSAGTGRNEQYF.

This clonotype was observed at least ten times. This chain uses TRBV20-1 with TRBJ1-5, with 8 bases matching TRBD1. With 6 bases clipped from V and 2 bases from J, the junction kept 3 bases outside the gene matches. Germline-derived CDR1 and CDR2 are DFQATT and SNEGSKA (reference sequence). This CDR3 spans 13 amino acids. The chain's CDR3 is CSALTGGNQPQHF. The CDR3 bases are TGCAGTGCCCTGACAGGGGGCAATCAGCCCCAGCATTTT.

Details on this clonotype: This may be a read error, as it is one base from a much larger clone. The genes are TRBV19 and TRBJ1-2; D is unclear. This CDR3 region has 12 residues. The germline V gene encodes CDR1 LNHDA and CDR2 SQIVND (reference sequence). The CDR3 DNA reads TGTGCCAGTAATGAGAGACCCTATGGCTACGCCTTC. Residues: CASNERPYGYAF.

This clonotype was seen a handful of times. The chain recombines TRBV7-2 with TRBJ2-3, with 15 bases fitting TRBD2. The CDR3 length is 15 residues. With V trimmed by 5 bases and J by 8 bases, 5 bases remained unmatched. Germline-derived CDR1 and CDR2 are SGHTA and FQGNSA. In nucleotides, the CDR3 is TGTGCCAGCAGCATCGGACTAGCGGGGGGGGGTACGCAGTATTTT. Protein: CASSIGLAGGGTQYF.

The sample holds many counts of this clonotype. This chain uses TRBV12-3 or TRBV12-4 with TRBJ1-1, with 7 bases identical to TRBD1. The CDR3 length is 12 residues. After removal of 5 bases from V and 3 bases from J, the junction contained 0 bases not matched to a gene. CDR3 sequence: CASSDRDTEAFF. Written as DNA, the CDR3 is TGTGCCAGCAGTGACAGGGACACTGAAGCTTTCTTT.

Regarding this clonotype: A much larger clonotype is one base distant, so this may be a read error. Because it lacks the conserved phenylalanine or tryptophan at the end, this CDR3 is likely a read error. The rearrangement links TRBV7-9 to TRBJ1-2, with D unresolved. This CDR3 spans 15 amino acids. V gave up 1 base and J gave up 4 bases, with 13 bases separating them. Germline lookup yields CDR1 SEHNR and CDR2 FQNEAQ (reference sequence). The CDR3 region has the DNA TGTGCCAGCAGCTTAGTCTTGGGGTCTGGCTATGGCTACACCCTC. This codes for CASSLVLGSGYGYTL.

This clonotype was observed many times. The J gene is TRBJ2-3, the V gene TRBV11-2, with TRBD2 matching 10 bases. V lost 3 bases and J lost 4; bases outside the gene matches: 4. The CDR3 has 15 residues. Germline values: CDR1 SGHAT, CDR2 FQNNGV. The CDR3 nucleotides are TGTGCCAGCAGCTTTCGCCTAGCGGGAGCAGATACGCAGTATTTT. This codes for CASSFRLAGADTQYF.

This clonotype was counted a few times. The chain uses TRBV19 and TRBJ1-1; 8 nucleotides align to TRBD1. This CDR3 contains 17 residues. V was pared by 5 bases and J by 5 bases, with 16 bases of the junction left unmatched. CDR1 is LNHDA, CDR2 SQIVND, per germline (reference sequence). The CDR3 nucleotides are TGTGCCAGTAGTCCACGGGCGGCAGGGGGCTTGAGAACTGAAGCTTTCTTT. This gives the protein CASSPRAAGGLRTEAFF. The full variable domain, with the rest looked up from reference TRBV19 and TRBJ1-1, is DGGITQSPKYLFRKEGQNVTLSCEQNLNHDAMYWYRQDPGQGLRLIYYSQIVNDFQKGDIAEGYSVSREKKESFPLTVTSAQKNPTAFYLCASSPRAAGGLRTEAFFGQGTRLTVV.

This clonotype was picked up many times. The rearrangement uses TRBV7-2 and TRBJ1-5; tentatively, D is TRBD1 (6 bases). The CDR3 has 15 residues. The germline V gene has CDR1 SGHTA and CDR2 FQGNSA. Trimming took off 5 bases at V and 4 bases at J, with 15 bases between the two ends. The CDR3 DNA reads as TGTGCCAGCAGCCCACAACAGGGTACTAATCAGCCCCAGCATTTT. Translating gives CASSPQQGTNQPQHF.

The table lists this clonotype with many counts. This chain connects TRBV20-1 to TRBJ1-1; 7 positions match TRBD1. The J segment lost 0 bases and the V segment lost 6 bases, leaving 4 bases of the junction unmatched. Germline V gene lookup returns CDR1 DFQATT and CDR2 SNEGSKA (reference sequence). CDR3 length equals 13 residues. Here the CDR3 DNA reads TGCAGTGCCGGGGACAGACTGAACACTGAAGCTTTCTTT. Amino acids: CSAGDRLNTEAFF.

About this clonotype itself: This could be a read error, since a much larger clone is one nucleotide away. The V and J genes are TRBV12-3 or TRBV12-4 and TRBJ1-1; D is unclear. This CDR3 region has 14 residues. V shed 7 bases and J shed 3 bases, with 15 bases lying between them. CDR3 in amino acids: CASILDPMDTEAFF. CDR3 in DNA: TGTGCCAGCATCTTGGACCCTATGGACACTGAAGCTTTCTTT.